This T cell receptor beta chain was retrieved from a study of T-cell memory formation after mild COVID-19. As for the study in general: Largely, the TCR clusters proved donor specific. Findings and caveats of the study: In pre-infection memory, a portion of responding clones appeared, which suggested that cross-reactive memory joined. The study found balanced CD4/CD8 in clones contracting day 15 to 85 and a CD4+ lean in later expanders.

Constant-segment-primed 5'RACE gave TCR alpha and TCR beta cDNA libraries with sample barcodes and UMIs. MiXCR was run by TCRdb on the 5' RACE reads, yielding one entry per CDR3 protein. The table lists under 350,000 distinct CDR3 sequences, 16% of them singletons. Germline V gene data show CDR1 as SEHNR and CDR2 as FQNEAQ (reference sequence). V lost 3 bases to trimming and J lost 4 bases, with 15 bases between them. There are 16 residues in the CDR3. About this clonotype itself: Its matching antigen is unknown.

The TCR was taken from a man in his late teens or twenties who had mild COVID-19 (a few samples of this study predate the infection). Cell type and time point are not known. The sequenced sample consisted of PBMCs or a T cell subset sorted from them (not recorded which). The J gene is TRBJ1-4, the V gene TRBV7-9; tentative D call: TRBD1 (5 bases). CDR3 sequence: CASSLGSGAGNEKLFF. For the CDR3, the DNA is TGTGCCAGCAGCTTGGGGTCCGGGGCCGGTAATGAAAAACTGTTTTTT.